This TCR beta chain was sequenced during a study of OX40 agonist ivuxolimab in advanced cancers. Study in general: Ivuxolimab, an antibody that agonizes OX40 (CD134), was administered to the patients.

Findings and caveats of the study: Some patients who did not respond also had low normalized T-cell clonal expansion. More expanded clones were seen, on average, in CD8+ T cells than in CD4+.

The protocol was immunoSEQ multiplex PCR, while the TCRdb copy is restricted to in-frame clones and leaves out a portion. The sample has tens of thousands of clones, about 85% seen once; the top ten hold over 3%. Points on this clone: The antigen remains undetermined.

The sample was CD4+ or CD8+ T cells sorted from blood, taken in a trial of the OX40 agonist ivuxolimab. The TCR comes from an adult with an advanced solid tumor such as melanoma, head and neck, liver or kidney cancer.

The CDR3 bases are TGTGCCAGCAGTTCATCCAGGCCTGCAACTAATGAAAAACTGTTTTTT. It yields the protein CASSSSRPATNEKLFF. The chain combines TRBV28 with TRBJ1-4; D is undetermined. Trimming removed 4 bases at V and 0 bases at J, with 12 bases between. This CDR3 is built from 16 residues. Germline V gene sequence: CDR1 MDHEN, CDR2 SYDVKM.